The 3 T cell receptor beta chains below come from one sample, sequenced in a study of glioma-infiltrating T cells. The iRepertoire nested amplicon-rescue multiplex PCR amplified TCR alpha and beta CDR3s from RNA. TCRdb reprocessed the multiplex PCR reads with MiXCR, giving one entry per CDR3 protein. The table records around 10,000 distinct CDR3 sequences, around three fifths of them present only once. Input material: glioma tissue, nonneoplastic brain tissue, or PBMCs (not recorded which). Receptors were obtained from a human donor with low-grade glioma or glioblastoma, undergoing nonglioma brain surgery, or in good health (not recorded which).

This clonotype was detected ten times or more. This clone may be a read error of a much larger clone one base away. V gene TRBV2 combines with J gene TRBJ1-1; the D gene is possibly TRBD1 (5 bases). The V gene's germline CDR1 is SNHLY and CDR2 FYNNEI. There are 14 residues in the CDR3. The V gene lost 0 bases and the J gene lost 4 bases, with 9 bases spanning the gap. In DNA form, the CDR3 reads TGTGCCAGCAGTGAAGCGAAGGGGCGCACTGAAGCTTTCTTT. Residues: CASSEAKGRTEAFF.

This clonotype showed up just once. The chain has TRBV20-1 and TRBJ2-1, with 8 positions matching TRBD2. The ends lost 1 base at V and 8 bases at J; junction bases unmatched: 10. Looked up from germline, CDR1 is DFQATT and CDR2 is SNEGSKA (reference sequence). The CDR3 is 15 residues long. The CDR3 coding sequence is TGCAGTGCTAGAGGTGGAGGACTAGCAAAGGATGAGCAGTTCTTC. It is translated as CSARGGGLAKDEQFF.

Regarding this clonotype: At one end, the junction sequence differs from germline, possibly due to a read error. CDR3 DNA: TGTGCCATCAGTGCCGGGACTAGTAGAGCAGGGCTAGACAATCAGCAGTTCTTC. It codes for CAISAGTSRAGLDNQQFF. This chain joins TRBV10-3 and TRBJ2-1; TRBD2 agrees at 8 bases. This CDR3 is built from 18 residues. CDR1 and CDR2 from the germline V gene are ENHRY and SYGVKD.